Reported below is one T cell receptor (beta chain). In this sample, this clone turned up a few times. No antigen is known for it. No much larger clone is present one base from it, and per-base qualities are unavailable. The sample belongs to a study of beta chain features in type 1 diabetes (dated by TCRdb to the late 2010s). The study in broad terms: Mean age, gender distribution, total cell number and subset yield were not different between patients and healthy donors. A total of roughly 99 million sorted cells were examined across all samples, and the number of cells per subset was strongly correlated with RNA yield. In the study, TCRB repertoires of sorted circulating CD4+ T cell subsets from recently diagnosed type 1 diabetes patients were compared with those of matched healthy donors. Whereas all 30 or so donors provided naive and central memory subsets, regulatory and stem cell-like memory subsets were isolated from just 8 patients and roughly eight healthy donors.

Study-level results and caveats: At VDJ recombination sites, type 1 diabetes patients had fewer insertions and more deleted nucleotides, which implies abnormalities in thymic rearrangement. PCR might favor shorter templates, but patient and control samples were amplified and corrected together, so any skew would affect both groups equally. Naive, central memory and regulatory TCRB repertoires appeared to be more alike among patients than among healthy donors. In all four CD4+ subsets, TCRB CDR3 length was moderately but significantly shorter in type 1 diabetes patients. Because small numbers of individuals were included in the HLA sub-analyses, any influence of HLA type on TCRB rearrangement was left unresolved. Sequencing cDNA rather than genomic DNA could over-represent highly expressing activated cells, although activation and CD3 levels did not differ between groups.

All of the isolated RNA was reverse transcribed with the High Capacity cDNA Reverse Transcription Kit, so expressed TCRB transcripts were sequenced. Deep immunoSEQ sequencing was applied to naive, central memory and regulatory T cell samples, giving an average of about 3.6 million total reads per sample. Sorted cells were lysed in RLT buffer, and RNA was extracted using DNase-treated RNeasy Micro or Mini kits according to cell number. Each cell subset was processed separately to prevent cross-contamination, with patient and healthy donor samples processed together. Using the immunoSEQ multiplex PCR, TCRB sequences were amplified from cDNA into 87-bp fragments spanning the CDR3 region. Sequencing of the amplicons was performed on the Illumina HiSeq platform. The authors' analysis ran thus. PCR bias was corrected computationally using synthetic template baselines, and reads within Hamming distance 2 were collapsed, with unmergeable singletons discarded. By aligning reads against IMGT, V, D and J genes, CDR3 length, and insertions or deletions at six rearrangement sites were assigned. Within each subset, clonotype counts were normalized to the number of sorted cells before true diversity and Gini coefficients were calculated with the tcR R package. The overlap coefficient, calculated on TCRB nucleotide sequences, was used to measure repertoire sharing. As a proxy for the pre-selection repertoire, out-of-frame TCRB sequences from naive cells were analyzed. TCRdb mirrors the immuneACCESS table, restricted to in-frame sequences. Some clones are absent from its copies; in checked studies, under half trace to an unresolved V gene, and the reason for the others is unknown. The V and J calls and the clone size are those of that table, but D and trimming were determined from the DNA. Here the sample has approximately 200,000 clones; 9% to 10% occur a single time. The leading ten clones occupy about 0.037% of the sample.

Each donor gave one peripheral blood draw, averaging about 100 mL, which was collected into heparinised tubes. Naive, central memory, regulatory and stem cell-like memory CD4+ T cells were sorted on a BD FACSAria II using a panel including CD45RO, CCR7, CD25, CD127, CD95 and CD27. Every sorted population had a purity above 95%. Right away, PBMCs were isolated by Lymphoprep density gradient centrifugation and were stained directly, with no culture step. So that batch effects would be minimized, each experiment stained and sorted samples in pairs, pairing one healthy donor with one patient. At the junction V is shortened by 7 bases and J by 4 bases; bases outside the gene matches: 8. Its CDR3 holds 13 amino acids, cysteine through phenylalanine. The retained sequence is limited to the CDR3, 39 bases, with the frame set at the first base. Looking up the germline V gene yields CDR1 SQVTM and CDR2 ANQGSEA.

The TCR originated in a woman younger than 35 in good health. The sequenced sample consisted of naive CD4+ T cells from blood. The sample's cell subset or site label, in plain terms: true naive CD4+ T cells. Here the chain combines TRBV29-1 and TRBJ1-1; 8 central nucleotides agree with TRBD1. The CDR3 protein is CSAQGGGGTEAFF. The DNA sequence reads TGCAGCGCACAGGGGGGTGGGGGCACTGAAGCTTTCTTT.